This T cell receptor (beta chain) was profiled in a study of response to subunit inactivated influenza vaccine. TCRdb reprocessed the RT-PCR reads with MiXCR, giving one entry per CDR3 protein. In the table there are about 520,000 distinct CDR3 sequences, about 10% of which are singletons. The V gene's germline CDR1 is LGHDT and CDR2 YNNKEL (reference sequence). The junction had 6 bases not matched to a gene; V was cut back by 0 bases and J by 7 bases. The CDR3 sequence is 15 residues long. This clonotype was found a few times. Antigen specificity is unknown. The study's findings and limits: After each seasonal influenza vaccination, few new T cells are recruited, the authors suggested.

The sample in question was PBMCs from blood, obtained roughly 45 days after vaccination. The source of this sequence is a middle-aged man who received an inactivated influenza vaccine. The rearrangement links TRBV3-1 to TRBJ2-5; 9 positions agree with TRBD2. The CDR3 is CASSQDVLAGRTQYF. The CDR3 DNA reads as TGTGCCAGCAGCCAAGATGTCCTAGCGGGGAGGACCCAGTACTTC.